This TCR beta chain was found in a study of blood T cell repertoires in COVID-19. CDR3 length equals 16 residues. Trimming stripped 1 base from V and 0 bases from J, with 7 bases between. Germline values: CDR1 LNHNV, CDR2 YYDKDF (reference sequence). TCRdb's copy holds only in-frame clones and misses some; the assay was immunoSEQ multiplex PCR. The table shows fewer than 250,000 clones, with about 81% occurring only once. Sequencing input: PBMCs or T cells enriched from blood (not recorded which). V gene TRBV15 combines with J gene TRBJ1-6; D is unresolved. This TCR came from a woman in her 30s who had recovered from COVID-19. The CDR3 region is CATSRVTSSYNSPLHF. CDR3 DNA sequence: TGTGCCACCAGCAGAGTTACGAGCTCCTATAATTCACCCCTCCACTTT.